This T cell receptor beta chain was sequenced for a study of beta chain features in type 1 diabetes. Looking at the study overall: Healthy donors and patients had similar age, gender and cell yields.

CDR1 and CDR2 (germline): SGHTS, YDEGEE. V lost 0 bases and J lost 4; bases outside the gene matches: 6. CDR3 length: 15 amino acids. This clone was counted between two and nine times. Its antigen is not identified. Since all of the isolated RNA was reverse transcribed, expressed TCRB transcripts were what got sequenced. Assay: immunoSEQ multiplex PCR; the TCRdb copy retains only in-frame clones and omits some. This repertoire shows 900,000 or so clones, roughly a sixth found once; its top ten account for around 0.02%. Overall study results and limits: Here, the possible influence of HLA type (on TCRB rearrangement) remained unresolved.

The V gene is TRBV5-8, the J gene TRBJ1-2; 7 bases line up with TRBD1. Material for sequencing was naive CD4+ T cells from blood. This TCR was recovered from a woman younger than 30 in good health. CDR3 bases: TGTGCCAGCAGCTTGGTTGTAGGGGGCTCCTATGGCTACACCTTC. It yields the protein CASSLVVGGSYGYTF.